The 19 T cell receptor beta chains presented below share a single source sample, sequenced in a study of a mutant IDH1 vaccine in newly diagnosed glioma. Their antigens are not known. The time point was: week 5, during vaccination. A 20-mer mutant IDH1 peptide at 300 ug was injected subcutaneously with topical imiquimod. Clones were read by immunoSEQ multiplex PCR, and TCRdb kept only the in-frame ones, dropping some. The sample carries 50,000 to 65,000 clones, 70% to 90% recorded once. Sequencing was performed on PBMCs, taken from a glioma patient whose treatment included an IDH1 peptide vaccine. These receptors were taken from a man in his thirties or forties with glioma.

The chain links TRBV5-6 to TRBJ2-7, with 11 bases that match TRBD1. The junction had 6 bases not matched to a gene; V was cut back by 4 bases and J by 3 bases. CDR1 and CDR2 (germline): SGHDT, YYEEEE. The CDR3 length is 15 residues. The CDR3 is CASSTGQGAIYEQYF. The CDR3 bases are TGTGCCAGCAGCACAGGACAGGGGGCTATCTACGAGCAGTACTTC.

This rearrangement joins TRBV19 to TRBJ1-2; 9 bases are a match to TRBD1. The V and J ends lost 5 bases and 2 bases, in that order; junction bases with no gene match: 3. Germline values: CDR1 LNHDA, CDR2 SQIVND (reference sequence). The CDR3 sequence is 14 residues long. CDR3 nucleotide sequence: TGTGCCAGTAGTGCAGGGACAGGGAACTATGGCTACACCTTC. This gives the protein CASSAGTGNYGYTF.

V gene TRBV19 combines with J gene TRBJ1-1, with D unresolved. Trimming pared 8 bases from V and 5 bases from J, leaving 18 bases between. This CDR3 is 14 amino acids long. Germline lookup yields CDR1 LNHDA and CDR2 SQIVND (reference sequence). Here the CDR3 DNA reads TGTGCCAGTCTAGTCAGTCAGAATGGGACTGAAGCTTTCTTT. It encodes CASLVSQNGTEAFF.

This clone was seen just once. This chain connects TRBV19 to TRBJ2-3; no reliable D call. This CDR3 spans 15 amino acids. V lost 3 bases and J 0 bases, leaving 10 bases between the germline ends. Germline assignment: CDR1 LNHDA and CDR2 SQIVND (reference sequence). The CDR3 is CASSMNRASTDTQYF. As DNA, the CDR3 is TGTGCCAGTAGTATGAACAGAGCTAGCACAGATACGCAGTATTTT.

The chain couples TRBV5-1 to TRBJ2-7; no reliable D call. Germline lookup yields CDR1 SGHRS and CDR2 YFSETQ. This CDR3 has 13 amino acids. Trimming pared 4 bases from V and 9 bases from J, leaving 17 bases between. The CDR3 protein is CASSLVDFPGQYF. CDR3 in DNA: TGCGCCAGCAGCCTTGTCGACTTCCCGGGGCAGTACTTC.

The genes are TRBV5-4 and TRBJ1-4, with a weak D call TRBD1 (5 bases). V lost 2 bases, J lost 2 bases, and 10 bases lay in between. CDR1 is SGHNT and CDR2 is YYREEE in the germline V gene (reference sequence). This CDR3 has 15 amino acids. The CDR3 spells CASSFRDFTNEKLFF. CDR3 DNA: TGTGCCAGCAGCTTCCGGGACTTTACTAATGAAAAACTGTTTTTT.

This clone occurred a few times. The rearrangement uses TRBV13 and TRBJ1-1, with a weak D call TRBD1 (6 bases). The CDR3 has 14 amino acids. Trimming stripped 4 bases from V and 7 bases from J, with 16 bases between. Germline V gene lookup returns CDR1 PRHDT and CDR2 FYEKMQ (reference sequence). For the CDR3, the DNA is TGTGCCAGCAGCTCAGGGACATTTGTGGATGAAGCTTTCTTT. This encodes CASSSGTFVDEAFF.

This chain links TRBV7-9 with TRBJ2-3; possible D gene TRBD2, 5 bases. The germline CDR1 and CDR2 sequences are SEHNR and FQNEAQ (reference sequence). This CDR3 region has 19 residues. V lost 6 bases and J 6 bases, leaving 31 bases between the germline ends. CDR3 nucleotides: TGTGCCAGCAGAACTAGTCCAGGATCGACGCATCGTTTGGTCGATACGCAGTATTTT. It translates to CASRTSPGSTHRLVDTQYF.

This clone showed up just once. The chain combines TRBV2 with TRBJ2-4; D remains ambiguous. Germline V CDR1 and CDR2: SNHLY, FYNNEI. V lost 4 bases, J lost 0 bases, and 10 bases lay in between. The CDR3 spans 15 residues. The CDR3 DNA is TGTGCCAGCAGTGCGAACAGCCTAGCCAAAAACATTCAGTACTTC. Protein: CASSANSLAKNIQYF. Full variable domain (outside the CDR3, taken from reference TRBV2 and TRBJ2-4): EPEVTQTPSHQVTQMGQEVILRCVPISNHLYFYWYRQILGQKVEFLVSFYNNEISEKSEIFDDQFSVERPDGSNFTLKIRSTKLEDSAMYFCASSANSLAKNIQYFGAGTRLSVL.

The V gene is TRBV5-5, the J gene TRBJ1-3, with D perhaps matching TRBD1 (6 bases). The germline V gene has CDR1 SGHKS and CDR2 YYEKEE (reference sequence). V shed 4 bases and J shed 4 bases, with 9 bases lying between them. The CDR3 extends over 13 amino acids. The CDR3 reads CASSVRGGNTIYF. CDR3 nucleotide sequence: TGTGCCAGCAGCGTCAGGGGAGGAAACACCATATATTTT.

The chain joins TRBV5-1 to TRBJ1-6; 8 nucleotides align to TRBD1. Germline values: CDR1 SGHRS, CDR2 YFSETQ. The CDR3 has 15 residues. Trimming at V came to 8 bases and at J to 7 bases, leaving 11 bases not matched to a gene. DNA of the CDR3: TGCGCCAGAGCAAGCACCCGGGACAGGAATTCACCCCTCCACTTT. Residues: CARASTRDRNSPLHF.

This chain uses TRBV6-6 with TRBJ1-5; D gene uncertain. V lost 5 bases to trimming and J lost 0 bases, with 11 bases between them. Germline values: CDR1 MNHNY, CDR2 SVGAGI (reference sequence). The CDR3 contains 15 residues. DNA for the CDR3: TGTGCCAGCAGTCTGGGGATTTATAGCAATCAGCCCCAGCATTTT. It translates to CASSLGIYSNQPQHF.

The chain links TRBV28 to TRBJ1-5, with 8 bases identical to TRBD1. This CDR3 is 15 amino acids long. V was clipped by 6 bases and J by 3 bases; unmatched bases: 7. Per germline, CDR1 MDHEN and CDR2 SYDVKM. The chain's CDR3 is CASSPTGAYNQPQHF. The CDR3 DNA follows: TGTGCCAGCAGCCCGACAGGGGCCTACAATCAGCCCCAGCATTTT.

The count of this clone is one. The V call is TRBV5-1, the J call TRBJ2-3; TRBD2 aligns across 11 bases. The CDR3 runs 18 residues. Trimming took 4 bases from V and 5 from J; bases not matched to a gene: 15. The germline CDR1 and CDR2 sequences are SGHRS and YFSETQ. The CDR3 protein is CASSPPSTSTSGEDTQYF. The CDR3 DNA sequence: TGCGCCAGCAGCCCGCCCTCCACTTCGACTAGCGGGGAAGATACGCAGTATTTT.

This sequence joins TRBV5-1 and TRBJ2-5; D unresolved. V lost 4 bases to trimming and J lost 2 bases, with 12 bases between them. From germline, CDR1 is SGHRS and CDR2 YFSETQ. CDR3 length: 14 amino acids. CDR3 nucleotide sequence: TGCGCCAGCAGCGCAAAAAACGTACAAGAGACCCAGTACTTC. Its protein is CASSAKNVQETQYF.

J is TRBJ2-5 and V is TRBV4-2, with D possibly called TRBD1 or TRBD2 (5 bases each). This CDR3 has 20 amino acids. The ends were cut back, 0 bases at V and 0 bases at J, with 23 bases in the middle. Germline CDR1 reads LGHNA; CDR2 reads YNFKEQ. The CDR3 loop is CASSQDSLISGTDDQETQYF. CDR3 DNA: TGTGCCAGCAGCCAAGACTCCCTGATTTCCGGGACGGACGACCAAGAGACCCAGTACTTC.

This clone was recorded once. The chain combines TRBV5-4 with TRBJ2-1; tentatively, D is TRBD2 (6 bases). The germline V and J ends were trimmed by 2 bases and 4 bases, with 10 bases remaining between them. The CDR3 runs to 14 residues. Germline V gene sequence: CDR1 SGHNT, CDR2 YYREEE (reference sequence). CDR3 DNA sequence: TGTGCCAGCAGCTTTCAGGGACTTTACAATGAGCAGTTCTTC. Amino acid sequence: CASSFQGLYNEQFF.

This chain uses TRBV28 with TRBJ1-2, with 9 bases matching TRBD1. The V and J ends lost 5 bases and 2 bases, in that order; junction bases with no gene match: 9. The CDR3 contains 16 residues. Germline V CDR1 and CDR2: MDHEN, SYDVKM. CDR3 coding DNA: TGTGCCAGCAGTCCTACGATTGGACAGGGGAACTATGGCTACACCTTC. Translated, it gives CASSPTIGQGNYGYTF.

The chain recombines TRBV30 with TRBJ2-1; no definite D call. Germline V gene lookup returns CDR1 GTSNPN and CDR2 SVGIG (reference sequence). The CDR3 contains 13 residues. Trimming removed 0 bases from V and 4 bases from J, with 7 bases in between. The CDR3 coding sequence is TGTGCCTGGAGTGTATCCCAGTACAATGAGCAGTTCTTC. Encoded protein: CAWSVSQYNEQFF.